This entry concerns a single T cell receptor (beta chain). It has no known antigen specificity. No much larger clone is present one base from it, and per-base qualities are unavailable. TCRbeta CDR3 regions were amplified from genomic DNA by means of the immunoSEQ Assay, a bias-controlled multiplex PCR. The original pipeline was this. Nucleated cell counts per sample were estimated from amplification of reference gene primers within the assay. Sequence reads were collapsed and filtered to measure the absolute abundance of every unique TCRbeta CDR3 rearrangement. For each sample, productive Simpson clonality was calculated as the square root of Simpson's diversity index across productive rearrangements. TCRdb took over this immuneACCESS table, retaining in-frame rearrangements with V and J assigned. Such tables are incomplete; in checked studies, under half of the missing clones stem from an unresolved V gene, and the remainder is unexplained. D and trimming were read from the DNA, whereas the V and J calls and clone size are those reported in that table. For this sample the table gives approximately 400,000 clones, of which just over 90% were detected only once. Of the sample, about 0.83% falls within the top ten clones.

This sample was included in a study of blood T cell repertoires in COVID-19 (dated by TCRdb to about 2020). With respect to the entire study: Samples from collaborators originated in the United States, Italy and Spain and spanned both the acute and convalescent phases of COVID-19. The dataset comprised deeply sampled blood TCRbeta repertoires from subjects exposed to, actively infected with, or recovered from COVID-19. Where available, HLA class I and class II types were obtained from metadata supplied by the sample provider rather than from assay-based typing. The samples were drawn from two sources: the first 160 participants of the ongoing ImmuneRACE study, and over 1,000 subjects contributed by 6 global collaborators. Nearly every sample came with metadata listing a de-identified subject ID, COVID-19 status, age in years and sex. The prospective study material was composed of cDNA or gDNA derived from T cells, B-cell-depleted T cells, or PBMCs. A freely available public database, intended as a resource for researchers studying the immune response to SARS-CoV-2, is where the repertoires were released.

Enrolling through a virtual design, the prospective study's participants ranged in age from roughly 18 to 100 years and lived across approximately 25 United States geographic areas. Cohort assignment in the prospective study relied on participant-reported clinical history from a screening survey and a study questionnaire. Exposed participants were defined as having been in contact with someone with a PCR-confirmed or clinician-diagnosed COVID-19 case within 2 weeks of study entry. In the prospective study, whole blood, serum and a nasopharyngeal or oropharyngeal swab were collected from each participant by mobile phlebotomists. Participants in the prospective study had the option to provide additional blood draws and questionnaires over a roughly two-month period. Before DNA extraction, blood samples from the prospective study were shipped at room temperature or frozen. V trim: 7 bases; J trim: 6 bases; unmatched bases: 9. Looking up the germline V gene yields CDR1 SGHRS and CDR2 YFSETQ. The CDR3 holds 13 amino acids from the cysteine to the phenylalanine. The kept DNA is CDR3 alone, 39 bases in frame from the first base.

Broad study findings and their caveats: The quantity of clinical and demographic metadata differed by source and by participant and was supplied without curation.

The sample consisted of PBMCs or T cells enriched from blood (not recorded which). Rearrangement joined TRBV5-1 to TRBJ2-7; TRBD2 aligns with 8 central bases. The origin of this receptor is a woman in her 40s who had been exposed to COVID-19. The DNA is TGCGCCAGCCGGGGGGGCCCAGAGAGCGAGCAGTACTTC. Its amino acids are CASRGGPESEQYF.